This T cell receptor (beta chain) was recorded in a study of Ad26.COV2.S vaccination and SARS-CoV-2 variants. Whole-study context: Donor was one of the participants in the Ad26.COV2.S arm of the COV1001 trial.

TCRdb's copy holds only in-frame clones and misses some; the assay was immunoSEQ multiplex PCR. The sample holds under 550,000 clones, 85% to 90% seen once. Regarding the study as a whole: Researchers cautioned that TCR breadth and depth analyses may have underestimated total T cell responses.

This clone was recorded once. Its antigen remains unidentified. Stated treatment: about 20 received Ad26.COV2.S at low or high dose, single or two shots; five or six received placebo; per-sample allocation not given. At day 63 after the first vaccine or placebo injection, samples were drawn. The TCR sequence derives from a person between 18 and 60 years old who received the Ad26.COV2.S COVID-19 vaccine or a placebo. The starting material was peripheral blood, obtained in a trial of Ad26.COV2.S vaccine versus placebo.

The CDR3 spells CASSLLSGGPDLNTQYF. The CDR3 nucleotides read TGCGCCAGCAGCCTCCTTAGCGGGGGACCAGACTTAAATACGCAGTATTTT. The gene calls are TRBV5-1 and TRBJ2-3; 9 nucleotides match TRBD2. This CDR3 region has 17 residues. Germline CDR1 reads SGHRS; CDR2 reads YFSETQ. The trim removed 4 bases at V and 7 bases at J, leaving 16 bases unmatched.